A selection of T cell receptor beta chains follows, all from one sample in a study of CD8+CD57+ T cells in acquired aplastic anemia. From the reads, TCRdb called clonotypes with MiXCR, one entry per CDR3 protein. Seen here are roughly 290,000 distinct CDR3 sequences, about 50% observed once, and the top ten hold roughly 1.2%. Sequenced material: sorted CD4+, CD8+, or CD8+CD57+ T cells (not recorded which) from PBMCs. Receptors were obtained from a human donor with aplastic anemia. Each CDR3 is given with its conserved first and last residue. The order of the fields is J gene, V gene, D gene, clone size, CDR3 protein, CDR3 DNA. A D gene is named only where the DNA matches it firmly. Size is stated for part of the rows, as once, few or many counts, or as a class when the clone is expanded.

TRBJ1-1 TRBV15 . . CATHSPQLNTEAFF TGTGCCACCCACTCTCCCCAGTTGAACACTGAAGCTTTCTTT
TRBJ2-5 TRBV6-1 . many CASSEGGTRQETQYF TGTGCCAGCAGTGAAGGAGGGACGAGACAAGAGACCCAGTACTTC
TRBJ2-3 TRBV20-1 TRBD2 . CSAPTSGSVADTQYF TGCAGTGCCCCGACTAGCGGGAGCGTCGCAGATACGCAGTATTTT
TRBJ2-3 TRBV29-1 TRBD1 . CSVDPGQGGLIGSGTDTQYF TGCAGCGTCGACCCGGGACAGGGAGGACTGATAGGGTCTGGCACAGATACGCAGTATTTT
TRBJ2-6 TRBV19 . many CASRQGLAGANVLTF TGTGCCAGTAGGCAGGGCTTGGCTGGGGCCAACGTCCTGACTTTC
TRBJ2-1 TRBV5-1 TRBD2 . CASPPTGTTLYNEQFF TGCGCCAGCCCCCCCACCGGGACTACGCTATACAATGAGCAGTTCTTC
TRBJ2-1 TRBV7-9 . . CASSLRHDNEQFF TGTGCCAGCAGCTTACGCCATGACAATGAGCAGTTCTTC
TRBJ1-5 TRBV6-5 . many CASSRLGNNNQPQHF TGTGCCAGCAGCCGTTTAGGGAACAACAATCAGCCCCAGCATTTT
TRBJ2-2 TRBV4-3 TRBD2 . CASSQDQAGETGELFF TGCGCCAGCAGCCAAGATCAAGCGGGGGAAACCGGGGAGCTGTTTTTT
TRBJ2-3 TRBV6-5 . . CASSYRSPSTDTQYF TGTGCCAGCAGTTACCGGAGCCCTAGCACAGATACGCAGTATTTT
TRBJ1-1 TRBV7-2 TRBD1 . CASSLGGQAMGTEAFF TGTGCCAGCAGCTTAGGGGGACAGGCAATGGGCACTGAAGCTTTCTTT
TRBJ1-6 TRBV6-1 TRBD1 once CASTEGTGGSPLHF TGTGCCAGCACCGAGGGAACAGGGGGTTCACCCCTCCACTTT
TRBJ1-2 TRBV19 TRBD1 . CASSMTGSGYTF TGTGCCAGTAGTATGACAGGGAGCGGCTACACCTTC
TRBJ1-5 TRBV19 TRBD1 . CASNPSLWTGEHNQPQHF TGTGCCAGTAATCCCTCCCTATGGACAGGGGAGCACAATCAGCCCCAGCATTTT
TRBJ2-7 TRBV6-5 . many CASSSPLKGVYEQYF TGTGCCAGCAGTTCGCCGTTAAAAGGGGTATACGAGCAGTACTTC
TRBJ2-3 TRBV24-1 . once CATSDPPGTKFADTQYF TGTGCCACCAGTGACCCACCCGGGACAAAATTTGCAGATACGCAGTATTTT
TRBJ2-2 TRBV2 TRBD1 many CASSFRQGAAGELFF TGTGCCAGCAGTTTCCGACAGGGGGCGGCCGGGGAGCTGTTTTTT
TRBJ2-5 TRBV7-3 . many CASSLKGGGETQYF TGTGCCAGCAGCTTAAAGGGGGGGGGGGAGACCCAGTACTTC
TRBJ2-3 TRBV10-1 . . CAGSAGGGTDTQYF TGTGCCGGCAGTGCCGGGGGCGGCACAGATACGCAGTATTTT
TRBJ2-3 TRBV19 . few CASSYNPGSGTDTQYF TGTGCCAGTAGTTACAACCCGGGATCGGGCACAGATACGCAGTATTTT
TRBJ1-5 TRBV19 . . CASSIKGLGQPQHF TGTGCCAGTAGTATTAAGGGCTTAGGTCAGCCCCAGCATTTT
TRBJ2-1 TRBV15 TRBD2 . CATSRDLSGSYNEQFF TGTGCCACCAGCAGAGATTTGAGCGGGAGTTACAATGAGCAGTTCTTC
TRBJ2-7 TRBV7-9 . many CASTNSYEQYF TGTGCCAGCACAAACTCCTACGAGCAGTACTTC
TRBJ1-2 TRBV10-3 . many CAISVDTNYGYTF TGTGCCATCAGTGTCGACACTAACTATGGCTACACCTTC
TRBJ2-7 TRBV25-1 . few CASRDGYYEQYF TGTGCCAGCAGGGACGGATACTACGAGCAGTACTTC
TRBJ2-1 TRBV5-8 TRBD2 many CASSSLSGSSYNEQFF TGTGCCAGCAGCTCCCTTAGCGGGAGTTCCTACAATGAGCAGTTCTTC
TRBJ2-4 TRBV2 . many CASSSEGTLDIQYF TGTGCCAGCAGCTCGGAGGGGACGTTAGACATTCAGTACTTC
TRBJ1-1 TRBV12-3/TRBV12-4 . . CASSRAGVIEAFF TGTGCCAGCAGTCGAGCGGGGGTAATTGAAGCTTTCTTT
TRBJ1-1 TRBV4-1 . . CASSQESRGGGPTEAFF TGCGCCAGCAGCCAAGAGTCGAGGGGCGGGGGGCCGACTGAAGCTTTCTTT
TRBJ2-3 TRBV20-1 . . CSALRGGTSTDTQYF TGCAGTGCCCTACGTGGGGGAACTAGCACAGATACGCAGTATTTT
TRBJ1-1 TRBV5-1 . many CASSEQAPPAFF TGCGCCAGCAGCGAGCAAGCCCCCCCAGCTTTCTTT
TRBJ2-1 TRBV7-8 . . CASSLGIEQFF TGTGCCAGCAGCTTAGGTATCGAGCAGTTCTTC
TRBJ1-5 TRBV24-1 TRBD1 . CATSDPGTGDGQPQHF TGTGCCACCAGTGACCCCGGGACAGGGGATGGGCAGCCCCAGCATTTT
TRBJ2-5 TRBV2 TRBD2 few CASSLGLAVQETQYF TGTGCCAGCAGTTTGGGACTAGCGGTCCAAGAGACCCAGTACTTC
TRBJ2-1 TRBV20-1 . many CSAAGTYNEQFF TGCAGTGCTGCCGGGACTTACAATGAGCAGTTCTTC
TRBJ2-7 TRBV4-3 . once CASSQEASGGNEQYF TGCGCCAGCAGCCAAGAAGCGAGCGGTGGGAACGAGCAGTACTTC
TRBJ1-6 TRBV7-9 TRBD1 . CASSEGTGGSPLHF TGTGCCAGCAGTGAAGGGACAGGGGGATCACCCCTCCACTTT
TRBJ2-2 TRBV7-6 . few CASSLITGELFF TGTGCCAGCAGCTTAATAACCGGGGAGCTGTTTTTT
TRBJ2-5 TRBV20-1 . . CSAVVASKETQYF TGCAGTGCTGTTGTAGCCAGCAAAGAGACCCAGTACTTC
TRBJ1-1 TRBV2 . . CASNQQGNTEAFF TGTGCCAGCAACCAACAGGGGAACACTGAAGCTTTCTTT
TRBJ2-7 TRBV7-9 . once CASSLEYYEQYF TGTGCCAGCAGCTTAGAGTACTACGAGCAGTACTTC
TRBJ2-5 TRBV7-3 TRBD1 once CASSSKPGQGFETQYF TGTGCCAGCAGCTCGAAACCGGGACAGGGGTTCGAGACCCAGTACTTC
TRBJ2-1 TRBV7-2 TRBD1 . CASSTYRGPYNEQFF TGTGCCAGCAGCACATACAGGGGCCCCTACAATGAGCAGTTCTTC
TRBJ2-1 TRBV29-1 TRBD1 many CSGGTGWEQFF TGCAGCGGCGGGACAGGGTGGGAGCAGTTCTTC
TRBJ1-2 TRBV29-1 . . CSVVGMALGDNYGYTF TGCAGCGTTGTAGGAATGGCGCTCGGAGACAACTATGGCTACACCTTC
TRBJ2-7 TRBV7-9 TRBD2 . CASSLRASGTYEQYF TGTGCCAGCAGCCTGAGGGCTAGCGGGACCTACGAGCAGTACTTC
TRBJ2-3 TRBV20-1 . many CSAHDARSTDTQYF TGCAGTGCGCACGACGCGAGGAGCACAGATACGCAGTATTTT
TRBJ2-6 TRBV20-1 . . CSVREQVRHAGANVLTF TGCAGTGTCAGAGAACAGGTTCGACATGCTGGGGCCAACGTCCTGACTTTC
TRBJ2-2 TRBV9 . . CASSVVLFF TGTGCCAGCAGCGTAGTCCTGTTTTTT
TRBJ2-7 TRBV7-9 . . CASSLVVTGRTYEQYF TGTGCCAGCAGCTTAGTTGTTACAGGAAGGACCTACGAGCAGTACTTC
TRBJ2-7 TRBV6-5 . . CASSYKERYEQYF TGTGCCAGCAGTTATAAGGAGAGGTACGAGCAGTACTTC